This passage covers 2 T cell receptor beta chains from one sample sequenced in a study of blood T cell repertoires in COVID-19. The repertoire was sequenced with immunoSEQ multiplex PCR; TCRdb's copy has only in-frame clones and lacks some. The top ten clones hold 2.4% of a sample with some 42,000 clones, 70% to 90% of them seen once. The material sequenced was peripheral blood. The receptors derive from a human donor in a cohort sampled during active COVID-19.

The V call is TRBV5-1, the J call TRBJ2-5, with 8 bases identical to TRBD1. Germline V gene lookup returns CDR1 SGHRS and CDR2 YFSETQ. This CDR3 comprises 15 residues. The V gene end was trimmed by 3 bases and the J gene end by 1 base; junction bases not matched to a gene: 5. Written as DNA, the CDR3 is TGCGCCAGCAGCTCCCCCGGGACAGGCCAAGAGACCCAGTACTTC. Translation: CASSSPGTGQETQYF.

This clone was detected once. V and J are TRBV11-3 and TRBJ2-2; 9 nucleotides line up with TRBD1. V was pared by 4 bases and J by 2 bases, with 8 bases of the junction left unmatched. The V gene's germline CDR1 is SGHNT and CDR2 YENEEA. CDR3 size: 17 residues. The CDR3 DNA sequence: TGTGCCAGCAGCTCTGGACAGGGGAAACTAAACACCGGGGAGCTGTTTTTT. Encoded protein: CASSSGQGKLNTGELFF. The full variable domain, rest sourced from reference TRBV11-3 and TRBJ2-2, is EAGVVQSPRYKIIEKKQPVAFWCNPISGHNTLYWYLQNLGQGPELLIRYENEEAVDDSQLPKDRFSAERLKGVDSTLKIQPAELGDSAVYLCASSSGQGKLNTGELFFGEGSRLTVL.